A selection of T cell receptor beta chains follows, all from one sample in a study of sequential checkpoint blockade in melanoma. Repertoires were generated with immunoSEQ multiplex PCR, while TCRdb's copy carries only in-frame clones and drops some. Among about 32,000 clones, roughly 84% were seen once, and the ten largest hold around a sixth. Sequences were derived from CD8+ T cells sorted from blood (inferred from file names), sampled from a patient given nivolumab and ipilimumab in sequence. The origin of the receptors is a human donor with melanoma. Each CDR3 is given with its conserved first and last residue. Fields, in order: J gene, D gene, V gene, CDR3 protein. A D gene is named only where the DNA matches it firmly.

TRBJ1-3 - TRBV6-5 CASSYSRGSGNTIYF
TRBJ2-7 TRBD2 TRBV5-1 CASSHRLAGAPMNEQYF
- TRBD1 TRBV27 CASSLSPTGGHSEQYF
TRBJ2-5 TRBD1 TRBV5-6 CASSLGDSAETQYF
TRBJ1-2 - TRBV25-1 CASSDLWGDYGYTF
TRBJ1-1 - TRBV5-4 CLSRPAAWDTYTEAFF
- TRBD1 TRBV27 CASSPLGGQGSYEQYF
TRBJ1-6 - TRBV4-3 CASSQLTGAYNSPLHF
TRBJ2-2 TRBD1 TRBV28 CASSLRGQGLSGELFF
TRBJ2-7 - TRBV7-8 CASSLFRTGRGYEQYF
TRBJ2-7 - TRBV28 CASSPPGEAAYEQYF
TRBJ2-7 TRBD1 TRBV13 CASSSGQVPYEQYF
TRBJ1-2 - TRBV2 CASTTPTNYGYTF
TRBJ1-1 TRBD1 TRBV27 CASSFGTGGHTEAFF
TRBJ2-1 TRBD2 TRBV6-4 CASSDSTSGSNEQFF
TRBJ1-4 TRBD1 TRBV7-9 CASSWRTDRDNEKLFF
TRBJ1-1 TRBD1 TRBV10-2 CASSEYPSGGITFF
TRBJ2-3 TRBD2 TRBV15 CATSRTSGNTDTQYF
TRBJ1-4 - TRBV5-5 CASSFNRRVETNEKLFF
TRBJ2-1 - TRBV5-8 CASSPPRAGLLGEQFF
TRBJ2-7 TRBD1 TRBV9 CASSPGGQGYEQYF
TRBJ1-2 TRBD1 TRBV28 CASSSLTGGYYGYTF
TRBJ2-2 - TRBV5-6 CASSLAQSETGELFF
- - TRBV6-5 CASSYSSSGWHEQYF
TRBJ2-7 TRBD1 TRBV19 CASKGPVGTDYEQYF
TRBJ2-1 - TRBV25-1 CASSELELVNEQFF
TRBJ2-7 TRBD1 TRBV10-3 CAILGQPSYEQYF
TRBJ2-3 - TRBV5-5 CASSLAWQYTDTQYF
TRBJ2-7 - TRBV5-1 CASNGGHSEQYF
TRBJ1-2 - TRBV4-1 CASSRSPRTEQANYGYTF
TRBJ1-3 - TRBV27 CASSPGAGEILGTIYF
TRBJ2-7 TRBD1 TRBV7-2 CASSTRASRDRVSYEQYF
TRBJ1-2 - TRBV28 CATWGGGWGYTF
TRBJ1-1 TRBD1 TRBV30 CAWRSGQGLSEAFF
TRBJ2-1 - TRBV30 CAWSVVPDNEQFF
TRBJ2-3 - TRBV6-5 CASRQTTRVADTQYF
TRBJ2-3 TRBD2 TRBV9 CASSAEGLAATDTQYF
TRBJ1-2 TRBD1 TRBV18 CASSPKTGGIRNGYTF
TRBJ2-1 TRBD2 TRBV2 CASLLLGVPEGLAGESYNEQFF
TRBJ2-3 TRBD2 TRBV9 CASSGLSGRVDTQYF
TRBJ1-1 TRBD1 TRBV28 CASSPPLGQGASPYHTEAFF
TRBJ2-7 - TRBV6-5 CASARLAETLEQYF
TRBJ2-7 - TRBV6-6 CASSYSQQEQYF
TRBJ2-7 - TRBV5-1 CASSLEARRPEFYEQYF
TRBJ2-1 - TRBV7-9 CASSLGGSGTLYNEQFF
TRBJ2-3 TRBD2 TRBV7-6 CASSRAGSTDTQYF
TRBJ2-2 TRBD2 TRBV5-1 CASGPSGRHTGELFF
TRBJ2-7 TRBD2 TRBV19 CASSPLEGTSGTYEQYF
TRBJ2-3 TRBD2 TRBV10-1 CASSLAGTTDTQYF
TRBJ2-3 - TRBV4-3 CASGRLSRQSTDTQYF
TRBJ1-2 TRBD1 TRBV5-4 CASSSTGNYGYTF
TRBJ2-1 - TRBV27 CASSFRSVLNNEQFF
TRBJ1-5 TRBD1 TRBV27 CASSPFFRDSYQPQHF
TRBJ1-5 - TRBV5-6 CASSWGGRILKSQPQHF
TRBJ1-4 TRBD1 TRBV10-3 CAISEGAPGQGREKLFF
TRBJ2-2 - TRBV4-1 CASSQNYARTGELFF